This TCR beta chain comes out of a study of blood T cells in healthy people across ages. Whole-study context: For every two T cells, template switching captured about one barcoded beta molecule. Overall study findings and caveats: Long-lived donors exceeded aged donors in naive CD4+ cells and diversity.

Next came a second PCR, run for about 7 to 12 cycles, which used a sample-barcoded 5' primer along with a J-beta primer mix. TCRdb analysed the 5' RACE reads with MiXCR anew, one entry per CDR3 protein. The sample shows 980,000 or so distinct CDR3 sequences, 40% to 60% of them seen only once. The CDR3 consists of 16 residues. The germline CDR1 and CDR2 sequences are MNHEY and SVGAGI. The V and J ends lost 3 bases and 3 bases respectively, with 18 bases between them. A single count supports this clonotype. Its target is unknown. V gene TRBV6-5 combines with J gene TRBJ2-7; D is possibly TRBD2 (7 bases). The sequenced sample consisted of blood. This sequence was found in a man younger than 45 in good health. Written as DNA, the CDR3 is TGTGCCAGCAGTTATCGGGGGGCGGATCTCTTCTACGAGCAGTACTTC. Translated, it gives CASSYRGADLFYEQYF.